One and the same sample provided the 25 T cell receptor beta chains below, sequenced in a study of blood T cell repertoires in COVID-19. The method was immunoSEQ multiplex PCR; TCRdb's version includes in-frame clones alone and lacks a portion of them. The repertoire includes over 150,000 clones, about 90% of them detected once, and 7% to 8% sits in the top ten. Sequenced input: PBMCs or T cells enriched from blood (not recorded which). These receptors were taken from a woman in her fifties or sixties who had recovered from COVID-19.

V is TRBV4-1 and J is TRBJ2-1; TRBD1 aligns across 10 bases. Looked up from germline, CDR1 is MGHRA and CDR2 is YSYEKL. The CDR3 spans 15 residues. V gave up 3 bases and J gave up 3 bases; unmatched junction bases: 2. CDR3 in DNA: TGCGCCAGCAGCCAGACAGGGGGCGGCTACAATGAGCAGTTCTTC. Protein sequence: CASSQTGGGYNEQFF.

About this clone itself: One junction end disagrees with the germline gene, perhaps due to a read error. The CDR3 protein is CASSGSFNEQFF. The CDR3 DNA follows: TGTGCCAGTAGTGGCTCCTTCAATGAGCAGTTCTTC. This chain joins TRBV27 and TRBJ2-1; D is undetermined. This CDR3 is built from 12 residues. Germline lookup yields CDR1 MNHEY and CDR2 SMNVEV (reference sequence).

The chain is built from TRBV5-6 and TRBJ1-1, with 10 bases that match TRBD1. The V gene end was trimmed by 4 bases and the J gene end by 4 bases; junction bases not matched to a gene: 10. CDR3 length: 16 amino acids. Germline lookup yields CDR1 SGHDT and CDR2 YYEEEE. The CDR3 loop reads CASSDDRGRWGTEAFF. The CDR3 DNA is TGTGCCAGCAGCGACGACAGGGGGCGATGGGGCACTGAAGCTTTCTTT. The entire variable domain, with the rest obtained from reference TRBV5-6 and TRBJ1-1, is as follows: DAGVTQSPTHLIKTRGQQVTLRCSPKSGHDTVSWYQQALGQGPQFIFQYYEEEERQRGNFPDRFSGHQFPNYSSELNVNALLLGDSALYLCASSDDRGRWGTEAFFGQGTRLTVV.

This sequence joins TRBV6-1 and TRBJ2-2, with D possibly being TRBD1 (6 bases). This CDR3 contains 15 residues. The V gene's germline CDR1 is MNHNS and CDR2 SASEGT. The V end lost 3 bases, the J end lost 4 bases, and 12 bases lay between the germline ends. CDR3 sequence reads: CASSDGQISTGELFF. For the CDR3, the DNA is TGTGCCAGCAGTGACGGACAGATAAGCACCGGGGAGCTGTTTTTT.

This chain links TRBV11-2 with TRBJ2-1, with 9 nucleotides matching TRBD2. The CDR3 is made up of 16 amino acids. Unmatched junction bases numbered 9, after V lost 4 bases and J lost 5 bases. Germline assignment: CDR1 SGHAT and CDR2 FQNNGV. CDR3 loop: CASSSDSGSDHNEQFF. The CDR3 DNA reads TGTGCCAGCAGCTCTGATAGCGGGAGTGACCACAATGAGCAGTTCTTC.

V is TRBV10-3 and J is TRBJ2-1, with 14 bases lining up with TRBD2. Unmatched junction bases numbered 8, after V lost 4 bases and J lost 9 bases. The germline CDR1 and CDR2 sequences are ENHRY and SYGVKD. This CDR3 contains 16 residues. DNA of the CDR3: TGTGCCATCAGTGCCCCCGGGACTAGCGGGAGTATTGAGCAGTTCTTC. Protein product: CAISAPGTSGSIEQFF.

The chain uses TRBV3-1 (or the pseudogene TRBV3-2) and TRBJ1-1; D gene unclear. The CDR3 length is 15 residues. Germline values: CDR1 LGHDT, CDR2 YNNKEL (reference sequence). Trimming pared 0 bases from V and 10 bases from J, leaving 18 bases between. Here the CDR3 DNA reads TGTGCCAGCAGCCAAGATACACAGCTACTCGGTGGAGCTTTCTTT. Translated, it gives CASSQDTQLLGGAFF.

CDR3 coding DNA: TGTGCCAGCAGCTTAATACATTACAATGAGCAGTTCTTC. It yields the protein CASSLIHYNEQFF. The V and J genes are TRBV7-2 and TRBJ2-1, with no clear D. Germline CDR1 is SGHTA and CDR2 is FQGNSA. V lost 2 bases and J 4 bases, leaving 6 bases between the germline ends. The CDR3 spans 13 residues.

In nucleotides, the CDR3 is TGTGCCTGGAAGGGACAAGCCTACGAGCAGTACTTC. Encoded protein: CAWKGQAYEQYF. The rearrangement joins TRBV30 to TRBJ2-7; D is perhaps TRBD1 (6 bases). The CDR3 totals 12 residues. Trimming took off 4 bases at V and 2 bases at J, with 9 bases between the two ends. Germline values: CDR1 GTSNPN, CDR2 SVGIG (reference sequence).

DNA of the CDR3: TGTGCCAGCAGTTCCCGCTCCTATAATTCACCCCTCCACTTT. This encodes CASSSRSYNSPLHF. J is TRBJ1-6 and V is TRBV27; no clear D. CDR3 length: 14 amino acids. Germline V gene data show CDR1 as MNHEY and CDR2 as SMNVEV (reference sequence). Deletions cut 4 bases from V and 0 bases from J, with 4 bases between.

This chain uses TRBV11-2 with TRBJ2-3, with 9 bases that match TRBD2. Trimming removed 6 bases from V and 6 bases from J; junction bases left unmatched: 4. In germline, CDR1 is SGHAT, CDR2 FQNNGV. CDR3 length: 13 residues. CDR3 region: CASRASGMDTQYF. The CDR3 DNA sequence: TGTGCCAGCAGGGCTAGCGGGATGGATACGCAGTATTTT.

The chain uses TRBV10-3 and TRBJ2-1; 13 bases map to TRBD2. Per the germline V gene, CDR1 is ENHRY and CDR2 is SYGVKD. Unmatched junction bases numbered 5, after V lost 6 bases and J lost 3 bases. The CDR3 runs to 16 residues. CDR3 amino acids: CAISPGTSGDYNEQFF. The CDR3 DNA sequence: TGTGCCATCAGCCCGGGGACTAGCGGGGACTACAATGAGCAGTTCTTC.

A few counts support this clone. The CDR3, as DNA: TGTGCCATCAGTGATCCGAACAGGGCCGACTTTGGGGCCAACGTCCTGACTTTC. Translated, it gives CAISDPNRADFGANVLTF. The chain employs TRBV10-3 and TRBJ2-6; D possibly corresponds to TRBD1 (6 bases). CDR1 ENHRY and CDR2 SYGVKD come from the germline V gene. V was trimmed by 3 bases and J by 3 bases, leaving 18 bases between them. This CDR3 comprises 18 residues.

The chain is built from TRBV5-4 and TRBJ1-3; TRBD1 might be the D (6 bases). Germline V gene data show CDR1 as SGHNT and CDR2 as YYREEE (reference sequence). V dropped 3 bases and J dropped 0 bases, with 10 bases sitting between them. CDR3 length: 15 amino acids. The CDR3 region has the DNA TGTGCCAGCAGCTATAACAGGGTCTCTGGAAACACCATATATTTT. Translated, it gives CASSYNRVSGNTIYF. Supplemented by reference TRBV5-4 and TRBJ1-3, the full variable domain reads ETGVTQSPTHLIKTRGQQVTLRCSSQSGHNTVSWYQQALGQGPQFIFQYYREEENGRGNFPPRFSGLQFPNYSSELNVNALELDDSALYLCASSYNRVSGNTIYFGEGSWLTVV.

For the CDR3, the DNA is TGTGCCAGCAGTCAGGGGAACTATGGCTACACCTTC. Encoded protein: CASSQGNYGYTF. This chain connects TRBV2 to TRBJ1-2; possibly TRBD1 for D (6 bases). V dropped 5 bases and J dropped 2 bases, with 6 bases sitting between them. Germline V gives CDR1 SNHLY, CDR2 FYNNEI. The CDR3 is 12 amino acids. The complete variable domain, with remaining parts taken from reference TRBV2 and TRBJ1-2, reads EPEVTQTPSHQVTQMGQEVILRCVPISNHLYFYWYRQILGQKVEFLVSFYNNEISEKSEIFDDQFSVERPDGSNFTLKIRSTKLEDSAMYFCASSQGNYGYTFGSGTRLTVV.

This chain joins TRBV3-1 (or the pseudogene TRBV3-2) and TRBJ2-7; the match to TRBD1 covers 7 bases. Germline trimming cut 4 bases from V and 5 bases from J; bases unmatched to any gene: 2. Germline V CDR1 and CDR2: LGHDT, YNNKEL (reference sequence). The CDR3 covers 12 residues. In DNA, the CDR3 is TGTGCCAGCAGCCTGACAGGGAACGAGCAGTACTTC. This gives the protein CASSLTGNEQYF.

The rearrangement uses TRBV2 and TRBJ2-1; D is possibly TRBD1 (6 bases). The CDR3 runs 11 residues. The V gene's germline CDR1 is SNHLY and CDR2 FYNNEI. The V end was cut by 6 bases, the J end by 15 bases, with 15 bases between. CDR3 sequence reads: CASREQGLLFF. The CDR3 DNA reads as TGTGCCAGCAGGGAACAGGGATTGCTGTTCTTC.

DNA for the CDR3: TGTGCCAGCAGGCTCTCAGGGGGCTCTAATGAAAAACTGTTTTTT. Residues: CASRLSGGSNEKLFF. The chain couples TRBV2 to TRBJ1-4; TRBD1 matches 8 bases. CDR3 size: 15 residues. The junction had 6 bases not matched to a gene; V was cut back by 6 bases and J by 3 bases. CDR1 and CDR2 (germline): SNHLY, FYNNEI.

V usage is TRBV30 and J usage is TRBJ2-5; TRBD1 is a possible D gene (5 bases). The length of the CDR3 is 13 residues. The germline gives CDR1 GTSNPN, CDR2 SVGIG (reference sequence). V lost 3 bases to trimming and J lost 3 bases, with 11 bases between them. In nucleotides, the CDR3 is TGTGCCTGGAGGTCGCAGGGAAAAGAGACCCAGTACTTC. This encodes CAWRSQGKETQYF.

The chain is built from TRBV27 and TRBJ2-1, with D perhaps matching TRBD2 (6 bases). The germline V gene has CDR1 MNHEY and CDR2 SMNVEV (reference sequence). V was pared by 6 bases and J by 9 bases, with 12 bases between. The CDR3 is 12 amino acids. Here the CDR3 reads CASSDPEGEQFF. The CDR3 coding sequence is TGTGCCAGCAGCGACCCGGAGGGTGAGCAGTTCTTC.

The rearrangement links TRBV15 to TRBJ2-5; D gene uncertain. V dropped 1 base and J dropped 4 bases, with 7 bases sitting between them. Germline V gene sequence: CDR1 LNHNV, CDR2 YYDKDF (reference sequence). The CDR3 contains 13 residues. The CDR3 nucleotides read TGTGCCACCAGCAGAGCCCCGGTAGAGACCCAGTACTTC. The encoded protein is CATSRAPVETQYF.

The J gene is TRBJ2-7, the V gene TRBV12-5; 8 nucleotides match TRBD1. In germline, CDR1 is LGHNT, CDR2 FRNRAP. Trimming at V came to 6 bases and at J to 4 bases, leaving 8 bases not matched to a gene. The CDR3 runs 14 residues. The CDR3 sequence: CASGRDRGDYEQYF. Here the CDR3 DNA reads TGTGCTAGTGGCCGCGACAGGGGCGATTACGAGCAGTACTTC.

The chain joins TRBV7-9 to TRBJ2-5, with D possibly being TRBD2 (5 bases). This CDR3 contains 13 residues. Trimming removed 3 bases at V and 5 bases at J, with 10 bases between. Germline CDR1 SEHNR, CDR2 FQNEAQ (reference sequence). The CDR3 reads CASSFGESETQYF. The CDR3 DNA reads TGTGCCAGCAGCTTCGGGGAATCGGAGACCCAGTACTTC.

The rearrangement joins TRBV6-5 to TRBJ1-1; D call uncertain. The CDR3 runs 13 residues. V gave up 1 base and J gave up 4 bases, with 7 bases separating them. CDR1 MNHEY and CDR2 SVGAGI come from the germline V gene. For the CDR3, the DNA is TGTGCCAGCAGTTACTTAGTTACCACTGAAGCTTTCTTT. This encodes CASSYLVTTEAFF.

The chain uses TRBV12-3 or TRBV12-4 and TRBJ1-1; 9 bases fit TRBD1. CDR3 length equals 13 residues. Unmatched junction bases numbered 3, after V lost 6 bases and J lost 4 bases. DNA for the CDR3: TGTGCCAGCAGGCTGACAGGGGGCACTGAAGCTTTCTTT. It yields the protein CASRLTGGTEAFF.